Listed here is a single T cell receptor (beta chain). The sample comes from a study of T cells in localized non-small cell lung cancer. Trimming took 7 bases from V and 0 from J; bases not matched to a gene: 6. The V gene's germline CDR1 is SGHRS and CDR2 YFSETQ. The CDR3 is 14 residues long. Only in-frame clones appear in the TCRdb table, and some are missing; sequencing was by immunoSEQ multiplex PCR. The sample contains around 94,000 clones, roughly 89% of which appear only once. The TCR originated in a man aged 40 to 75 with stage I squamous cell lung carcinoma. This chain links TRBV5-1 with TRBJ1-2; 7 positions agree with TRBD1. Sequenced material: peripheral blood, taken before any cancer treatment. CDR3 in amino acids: CASGGDRTNYGYTF. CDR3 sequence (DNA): TGCGCCAGCGGGGGGGACAGAACTAACTATGGCTACACCTTC.